One sample yielded the 24 T cell receptor beta chains listed below, sequenced in a study of OX40 agonist ivuxolimab in advanced cancers. TCRdb keeps only in-frame clones here, not all; method: immunoSEQ multiplex PCR. Seen here are roughly 70,000 clones, 70% to 90% observed once, and the top ten hold roughly 0.74%. This material consisted of CD4+ or CD8+ T cells sorted from blood, taken in a trial of the OX40 agonist ivuxolimab. Receptors were obtained from an adult with an advanced solid tumor such as melanoma, head and neck, liver or kidney cancer.

V is TRBV21-1 and J is TRBJ1-6; the table's D call, TRBD1, was not checked against the DNA. TRBV21-1 has pseudogene status. This CDR3 is built from 16 residues. The CDR3 DNA reads TGTGCCAGCAGCGGCCGAATCAGGGGAATTCGTTCACCCCTCCACTTT. This codes for CASSGRIRGIRSPLHF.

The chain combines TRBV4-3 with TRBJ2-3; TRBD2 agrees at 7 bases. CDR1 and CDR2 from the germline V gene are LGHNA and YSLEER. The CDR3 length is 14 residues. The trim removed 4 bases at V and 6 bases at J, leaving 7 bases unmatched. In DNA, the CDR3 is TGCGCCAGCAGCCTTCAGGGAGGGGAGGATACGCAGTATTTT. The encoded protein is CASSLQGGEDTQYF.

This clone appeared a few times. This chain joins TRBV9 and TRBJ1-1, with 8 bases matching TRBD1. With 4 bases clipped from V and 0 bases from J, the junction kept 5 bases outside the gene matches. Germline CDR1 and CDR2: SGDLS and YYNGEE. The CDR3 runs to 15 residues. CDR3 DNA sequence: TGTGCCAGCAGCCCCGGACAGGGTATGAACACTGAAGCTTTCTTT. Translation gives CASSPGQGMNTEAFF.

As DNA, the CDR3 is TGCGCCAGTCAGGGTAATTTTGCGGACGAGCAGTACTTC. It encodes CASQGNFADEQYF. The genes are TRBV10-1 and TRBJ2-7, with TRBD1 as a possible D gene (5 bases). The CDR3 consists of 13 residues. Germline CDR1 and CDR2: WNHNN and SYGVQD (reference sequence). V was pared by 9 bases and J by 5 bases, with 17 bases between.

The rearrangement uses TRBV7-2 and TRBJ2-7, with unresolved D. V was cut by 5 bases and J by 5 bases, with 16 bases left in between. The CDR3 loop spans 14 amino acids. CDR1 SGHTA and CDR2 FQGNSA come from the germline V gene. CDR3 amino acids: CASSLRTAVDEQYF. CDR3 DNA: TGTGCCAGCAGCCTAAGGACGGCGGTCGACGAGCAGTACTTC.

V is TRBV12-5 and J is TRBJ2-2; the D gene is possibly TRBD1 (5 bases). CDR3 length: 13 amino acids. Trimming took 1 base from V and 6 from J, leaving 6 bases between them. Germline CDR1 is LGHNT and CDR2 is FRNRAP. CDR3 in DNA: TGTGCTAGTGGTTTGGAACAGGCCGGGGAGCTGTTTTTT. Residues: CASGLEQAGELFF.

The J gene is TRBJ2-7, the V gene TRBV5-1; possibly TRBD1 for D (5 bases). This CDR3 contains 15 residues. CDR1 is SGHRS and CDR2 is YFSETQ in the germline V gene. V was clipped by 0 bases and J by 2 bases, with 12 bases between them. The CDR3 loop reads CASSLGQGFAYEQYF. CDR3 DNA sequence: TGCGCCAGCAGCTTGGGGCAGGGATTCGCCTACGAGCAGTACTTC.

The chain links TRBV7-2 to TRBJ2-3; 15 bases map to TRBD2. With 5 bases clipped from V and 8 bases from J, the junction kept 8 bases outside the gene matches. The CDR3 is 16 residues long. The germline CDR1 and CDR2 sequences are SGHTA and FQGNSA. As DNA, the CDR3 is TGTGCCAGCAGCACCCGGACTAGCGGGGGGGCCGTTACGCAGTATTTT. It encodes CASSTRTSGGAVTQYF. Full variable domain (remainder filled in from reference TRBV7-2 and TRBJ2-3): GAGVSQSPSNKVTEKGKDVELRCDPISGHTALYWYRQSLGQGLEFLIYFQGNSAPDKSGLPSDRFSAERTGGSVSTLTIQRTQQEDSAVYLCASSTRTSGGAVTQYFGPGTRLTVL.

The rearrangement uses TRBV4-1 and TRBJ1-2, with 9 bases identical to TRBD1. Losses at the gene ends were 4 bases for V and 7 bases for J; bases not matched to a gene: 10. The CDR3 extends over 15 amino acids. Germline assignment: CDR1 MGHRA and CDR2 YSYEKL. The CDR3 sequence is CASSRTTGGIGGYTF. Written as DNA, the CDR3 is TGCGCCAGCAGCCGGACGACAGGGGGGATTGGTGGCTACACCTTC.

The table lists this clone with a few counts. The sample contains more than one DNA sequence encoding this CDR3. CDR3 in amino acids: CASSRDRGNSPLHF. The CDR3 DNA follows: TGTGCCAGCAGTAGGGACAGGGGGAATTCACCCCTCCACTTT. The chain links TRBV6-6 to TRBJ1-6; TRBD1 aligns across 11 bases. This CDR3 is built from 14 residues. With 5 bases clipped from V and 7 bases from J, the junction kept 1 base outside the gene matches. In germline, CDR1 is MNHNY, CDR2 SVGAGI (reference sequence).

The chain employs TRBV7-6 and TRBJ2-2; 10 bases fit TRBD2. With 5 bases clipped from V and 0 bases from J, the junction kept 6 bases outside the gene matches. CDR3 size: 17 residues. Per germline, CDR1 SGHVS and CDR2 FNYEAQ. CDR3 sequence reads: CASSLRTSGTNTGELFF. The CDR3 region has the DNA TGTGCCAGCAGCCTGAGGACTAGCGGAACGAACACCGGGGAGCTGTTTTTT.

The rearrangement links TRBV7-2 to TRBJ2-7; D not resolved. Looked up from germline, CDR1 is SGHTA and CDR2 is FQGNSA. The CDR3 runs to 13 residues. V dropped 5 bases and J dropped 1 base, with 9 bases sitting between them. In DNA form, the CDR3 reads TGTGCCAGCAGCCTCGGGCTGTCCTACGAGCAGTACTTC. Its translation: CASSLGLSYEQYF.

This chain links TRBV2 with TRBJ2-7; TRBD2 is a possible D gene (7 bases). V dropped 7 bases and J dropped 3 bases, with 16 bases sitting between them. The CDR3 has 14 amino acids. Looked up from germline, CDR1 is SNHLY and CDR2 is FYNNEI. CDR3 bases: TGTGCCAGCACCCGGGGGGCTTTAGACTACGAGCAGTACTTC. It yields the protein CASTRGALDYEQYF.

The J gene is TRBJ1-5, the V gene TRBV10-1, with TRBD1 as a possible D gene (5 bases). V lost 0 bases and J 6 bases, leaving 9 bases between the germline ends. The CDR3 has 14 residues. The germline CDR1 and CDR2 sequences are WNHNN and SYGVQD (reference sequence). CDR3 protein: CASSESTVGQPQHF. Here the CDR3 DNA reads TGCGCCAGCAGTGAGTCGACAGTTGGTCAGCCCCAGCATTTT.

The genes are TRBV6-1 and TRBJ1-2; 7 bases are a match to TRBD1. This CDR3 region has 16 residues. CDR1 and CDR2 from the germline V gene are MNHNS and SASEGT. V was pared by 4 bases and J by 5 bases, with 13 bases of the junction left unmatched. DNA for the CDR3: TGTGCCAGCAGTGTGAGGGGGGGGACAGTCTTTTATGGCTACACCTTC. This sequence encodes CASSVRGGTVFYGYTF.

The V and J genes are TRBV6-1 and TRBJ2-1; D call uncertain. The V end was cut by 4 bases, the J end by 7 bases, with 8 bases between. Germline V gene lookup returns CDR1 MNHNS and CDR2 SASEGT. This CDR3 contains 12 residues. CDR3 nucleotide sequence: TGTGCCAGCAGTGGGCACGGTAATGAGCAGTTCTTC. Its protein is CASSGHGNEQFF.

The chain couples TRBV29-1 to TRBJ2-7, with 13 bases fitting TRBD2. This CDR3 comprises 14 residues. The V and J ends lost 6 bases and 4 bases, in that order; junction bases with no gene match: 6. CDR1 and CDR2 (germline): SQVTM, ANQGSEA. CDR3 sequence: CSVGLAGDTYEQYF. In DNA, the CDR3 is TGCAGCGTCGGACTAGCGGGGGATACTTACGAGCAGTACTTC.

This clone was seen only a few times. The rearrangement uses TRBV18 and TRBJ2-4, with 8 bases fitting TRBD1. Germline V CDR1 and CDR2: KGHSH, LQKENI. J lost 5 bases, V lost 4 bases, and 7 bases had no gene match. This CDR3 contains 15 residues. The CDR3 loop reads CASSQGTGRQNIQYF. For the CDR3, the DNA is TGTGCCAGCTCACAAGGGACAGGAAGGCAAAACATTCAGTACTTC.

This chain links TRBV6-5 with TRBJ2-2; 9 bases line up with TRBD1. The ends lost 6 bases at V and 1 base at J; junction bases unmatched: 3. CDR1 is MNHEY, CDR2 SVGAGI, per germline. This CDR3 contains 15 residues. CDR3 bases: TGTGCCAGCAGCCGACAGGGGGGGAACACCGGGGAGCTGTTTTTT. This encodes CASSRQGGNTGELFF.

The gene calls are TRBV10-1 and TRBJ2-7, with 12 positions matching TRBD2. The CDR3 totals 14 residues. V dropped 7 bases and J dropped 6; count of bases not matched to a gene: 7. Germline assignment: CDR1 WNHNN and CDR2 SYGVQD (reference sequence). In nucleotides, the CDR3 is TGCGCCAGCAACCTCCTAGCGGGGGGGCGCGAGCAGTACTTC. It translates to CASNLLAGGREQYF.

The chain employs TRBV5-4 and TRBJ1-1; D not certain. The V end was cut by 0 bases, the J end by 2 bases, with 11 bases between. The CDR3 is 15 residues long. CDR1 is SGHNT, CDR2 YYREEE, per germline (reference sequence). The CDR3 region has the DNA TGTGCCAGCAGCTTGGCTGTGACGGACAACACTGAAGCTTTCTTT. It translates to CASSLAVTDNTEAFF.

This clone was seen a handful of times. This chain uses TRBV2 with TRBJ1-4; TRBD1 aligns across 10 bases. V shed 5 bases and J 8 bases; nucleotides not matched to a gene: 8. Per the germline V gene, CDR1 is SNHLY and CDR2 is FYNNEI. The CDR3 has 15 residues. The CDR3 bases are TGTGCCAGCAGTCTCGCCGGGACAGGGGCCGAAAAACTGTTTTTT. It specifies CASSLAGTGAEKLFF.

The chain is built from TRBV5-8 and TRBJ1-5; D possibly corresponds to TRBD1 (5 bases). Germline CDR1 reads SGHTS; CDR2 reads YDEGEE. V lost 4 bases and J 6 bases, leaving 14 bases between the germline ends. The CDR3 has 14 residues. The CDR3: CASSRLTGPQPQHF. The CDR3 DNA reads TGTGCCAGCAGCCGTCTGACGGGGCCTCAGCCCCAGCATTTT.

The rearrangement joins TRBV5-1 to TRBJ2-3; the D is unclear. This CDR3 contains 16 residues. Trimming cost V 0 bases and J 6 bases, with 17 bases left between them. In germline, CDR1 is SGHRS, CDR2 YFSETQ. This CDR3 reads CASSLGQTAAGDTQYF. DNA for the CDR3: TGCGCCAGCAGCTTGGGGCAAACGGCTGCCGGGGATACGCAGTATTTT.